This T cell receptor (beta chain) was identified during a study of CD4 and CD8 cells across lung adenocarcinoma regions. Localized lung adenocarcinoma, a non-small cell lung cancer, affected the donors. This clonotype is medium-sized by share. TCRdb fed the PCR reads into MiXCR, producing one record per CDR3 protein. The sample has about 3,700 distinct CDR3 sequences, around 60% seen once. The germline V gene has CDR1 SGDLS and CDR2 YYNGEE. This CDR3 region has 16 residues. V lost 3 bases, J lost 1 base, and 15 bases lay in between. The chain joins TRBV9 to TRBJ2-3; the D gene is possibly TRBD2 (6 bases). The receptor was isolated from a female donor with lung adenocarcinoma. The CD4 and CD8 labels of this study may be unreliable. The sequenced material came from CD4+ T cells from the margin of a lung tumor. The CDR3 sequence is CASSDGGKGRTDTQYF. CDR3 in DNA: TGTGCCAGCAGCGATGGCGGGAAGGGCCGCACAGATACGCAGTATTTT.